Listed below are T cell receptor beta chains from one sample, sequenced in a study of control samples from healthy donors and cancer patients. Generated by immunoSEQ multiplex PCR, the TCRdb table keeps only in-frame clones and is missing some. The sample has about 42,000 clones; approximately 87% are singletons. Sequencing used blood. These receptors originate from a man in his sixties in good health. Each CDR3 is given with its conserved first and last residue. Each record gives: J gene, V gene, D gene, clone size, CDR3 DNA, CDR3 protein. A D gene is named only where the DNA matches it firmly. Clone size is not always given. Where it is, it says once, few, many or a class for expanded clones.

j_gene: TRBJ2-7
v_gene: TRBV5-4
d_gene: .
abundance: .
CDR3nt: TGTGCCAGCAGCTTGGGCTCATCCTACGAGCAGTACTTC
CDR3aa: CASSLGSSYEQYF

j_gene: TRBJ2-3
v_gene: TRBV10-1
d_gene: TRBD2
abundance: .
CDR3nt: TGCGCCAGCAGCCCGGGGACTAGCGGGCCTAGGGGAGATACGCAGTATTTT
CDR3aa: CASSPGTSGPRGDTQYF

j_gene: TRBJ2-7
v_gene: TRBV9
d_gene: TRBD1
abundance: .
CDR3nt: TGTGCCAGCAGCGCCCCGACCGGGACAGGGTTTTTGGACGAGCAGTACTTC
CDR3aa: CASSAPTGTGFLDEQYF

j_gene: TRBJ2-7
v_gene: TRBV30
d_gene: .
abundance: .
CDR3nt: TGTGCCTGGAGTCCCCGGTGGGGGGCCTACGAGCAGTACTTC
CDR3aa: CAWSPRWGAYEQYF

j_gene: TRBJ2-5
v_gene: TRBV19
d_gene: .
abundance: .
CDR3nt: TGTGCCAGTAGTGATAAAGGTGGGGAGACCCAGTACTTC
CDR3aa: CASSDKGGETQYF

j_gene: TRBJ1-2
v_gene: TRBV5-1
d_gene: .
abundance: .
CDR3nt: TGCGCCAGCAGCTTGTCTGACGGGGACTCCGGCTACACCTTC
CDR3aa: CASSLSDGDSGYTF

j_gene: TRBJ2-4
v_gene: TRBV7-9
d_gene: .
abundance: .
CDR3nt: TGTGCCAGCAGCCCTCGTCTGGGGGAAGCCAAAAACATTCAGTACTTC
CDR3aa: CASSPRLGEAKNIQYF

j_gene: TRBJ1-1
v_gene: TRBV2
d_gene: .
abundance: .
CDR3nt: TGTGCCAGCAGGAGATTCATGAACACTGAAGCTTTCTTT
CDR3aa: CASRRFMNTEAFF

j_gene: TRBJ2-1
v_gene: TRBV6-1
d_gene: .
abundance: .
CDR3nt: TGTGCCAGCAGTGAGGTGGGAGCCTCTGGGAATGAGCAGTTCTTC
CDR3aa: CASSEVGASGNEQFF

j_gene: TRBJ1-5
v_gene: TRBV21-1
d_gene: .
abundance: .
CDR3nt: TGTGCCAGCAGCAAAGCTCCGAATTCGACAGGGACCGGCGTAGGGAATCAGCCCCAGCATTTT
CDR3aa: CASSKAPNSTGTGVGNQPQHF

j_gene: TRBJ2-3
v_gene: TRBV7-9
d_gene: .
abundance: .
CDR3nt: TGTGCCAGCAGCCCCGGGGCCGGTATACGAGATACGCAGTATTTT
CDR3aa: CASSPGAGIRDTQYF

j_gene: TRBJ2-7
v_gene: TRBV28
d_gene: TRBD1
abundance: .
CDR3nt: TGTGCCAGCAGCCGGACAGGGTCGAACTACGAGCAGTACTTC
CDR3aa: CASSRTGSNYEQYF

j_gene: TRBJ1-6
v_gene: TRBV27
d_gene: .
abundance: .
CDR3nt: TGTGCCAGCAGTATCTCCTATAATTCACCCCTCCACTTT
CDR3aa: CASSISYNSPLHF

j_gene: TRBJ1-5
v_gene: TRBV6-5
d_gene: .
abundance: .
CDR3nt: TGTGCCAGCAGCTCCCGAGGGGGGAATCAGCCCCAGCATTTT
CDR3aa: CASSSRGGNQPQHF

j_gene: TRBJ1-5
v_gene: TRBV27
d_gene: TRBD1
abundance: few
CDR3nt: TGTGCCAGCAGTCAGACCCGACAGGGGCCGGGGGGCAATCAGCCCCAGCATTTT
CDR3aa: CASSQTRQGPGGNQPQHF

j_gene: TRBJ1-4
v_gene: TRBV28
d_gene: .
abundance: .
CDR3nt: TGTGCCAGCAGTTCAGTCGGACTGGGGGAGGGAGTTTGGGAAAAACTGTTTTTT
CDR3aa: CASSSVGLGEGVWEKLFF

j_gene: TRBJ1-4
v_gene: TRBV6-5
d_gene: .
abundance: .
CDR3nt: TGTGCCAGCACCCCTCGGCAGGGCGAAAAACTGTTTTTT
CDR3aa: CASTPRQGEKLFF

j_gene: TRBJ1-2
v_gene: TRBV29-1
d_gene: TRBD1
abundance: .
CDR3nt: TGCAGCGTTGTCCCGGGACAGGGAAACTATGGCTACACCTTC
CDR3aa: CSVVPGQGNYGYTF

j_gene: TRBJ2-7
v_gene: TRBV11-2
d_gene: .
abundance: .
CDR3nt: TGTGCCAGCAGCTTAAGGGACATAGCTATCTACGAGCAGTACTTC
CDR3aa: CASSLRDIAIYEQYF

j_gene: TRBJ2-1
v_gene: TRBV10-3
d_gene: .
abundance: .
CDR3nt: TGTGCCATCAGTTCGGCGCGGGTTTCCTACAATGAGCAGTTCTTC
CDR3aa: CAISSARVSYNEQFF

j_gene: TRBJ1-4
v_gene: TRBV27
d_gene: .
abundance: few
CDR3nt: TGTGCCAGCAGTCCCGCCCCAACTAATGAAAAACTGTTTTTT
CDR3aa: CASSPAPTNEKLFF

j_gene: TRBJ2-5
v_gene: TRBV10-3
d_gene: TRBD2
abundance: .
CDR3nt: TGTGCCATCAGTGCGGGACTAGGGTTCGGAGAGACCCAGTACTTC
CDR3aa: CAISAGLGFGETQYF

j_gene: TRBJ1-1
v_gene: TRBV6-6
d_gene: .
abundance: .
CDR3nt: TGTGCCAGCAGTTCCCCTCGGCAGGGCGACACTGAAGCTTTCTTT
CDR3aa: CASSSPRQGDTEAFF

j_gene: TRBJ1-2
v_gene: TRBV28
d_gene: .
abundance: .
CDR3nt: TGTGCCAGCAGAGAAAACAGCGCGACGATCTATGGCTACACCTTC
CDR3aa: CASRENSATIYGYTF

j_gene: TRBJ1-1
v_gene: TRBV18
d_gene: TRBD1
abundance: .
CDR3nt: TGTGCCAGCTCACCATCGGCCCAGGGGGGCACTGAAGCTTTCTTT
CDR3aa: CASSPSAQGGTEAFF

j_gene: TRBJ2-5
v_gene: TRBV3-1/TRBV3-2
d_gene: .
abundance: few
CDR3nt: TGTGCCAGCAGCCCGGAAGCTAAAGAGACCCAGTACTTC
CDR3aa: CASSPEAKETQYF

j_gene: TRBJ1-1
v_gene: TRBV12-3/TRBV12-4
d_gene: .
abundance: .
CDR3nt: TGTGCCAGCAGTTTAAGGACTGAAGCTTTCTTT
CDR3aa: CASSLRTEAFF

j_gene: TRBJ2-3
v_gene: TRBV11-2
d_gene: .
abundance: .
CDR3nt: TGTGCCAGCAGCTTAGGGTTCCAGCACGGAGGAAGAAATACGCAGTATTTT
CDR3aa: CASSLGFQHGGRNTQYF

j_gene: TRBJ1-3
v_gene: TRBV9
d_gene: .
abundance: .
CDR3nt: TGTGCCAGCAGCCCTCAATTGGGGGCCAACACCATATATTTT
CDR3aa: CASSPQLGANTIYF

j_gene: TRBJ1-4
v_gene: TRBV30
d_gene: .
abundance: .
CDR3nt: TGTGCCTGGGGAACAGGGACAACTAATGAAAAACTGTTTTTT
CDR3aa: CAWGTGTTNEKLFF

j_gene: TRBJ1-2
v_gene: TRBV4-1
d_gene: .
abundance: .
CDR3nt: TGCGCCAGCAGCCAAGATAGGCAGTATGTAGGCTACACCTTC
CDR3aa: CASSQDRQYVGYTF

j_gene: TRBJ1-4
v_gene: TRBV19
d_gene: .
abundance: once
CDR3nt: TGTGCCAGTAGTACTACAGGGCGCGGTGAAAAACTGTTTTTT
CDR3aa: CASSTTGRGEKLFF

j_gene: TRBJ1-1
v_gene: TRBV18
d_gene: .
abundance: .
CDR3nt: TGTGCCAGCTCTCAAGACCTAAACACTGAAGCTTTCTTT
CDR3aa: CASSQDLNTEAFF

j_gene: TRBJ2-7
v_gene: TRBV6-2/TRBV6-3
d_gene: TRBD2
abundance: many
CDR3nt: TGTGCCAGCAGTTACGGGACTAGCGGTTCTTACGAGCAGTACTTC
CDR3aa: CASSYGTSGSYEQYF

j_gene: TRBJ2-7
v_gene: TRBV28
d_gene: TRBD1
abundance: .
CDR3nt: TGTGCCAGCAGTAGACAGGGGGCTGGGACTAGAGCTGTGTGGCAGTACTTC
CDR3aa: CASSRQGAGTRAVWQYF

j_gene: TRBJ1-2
v_gene: TRBV29-1
d_gene: .
abundance: .
CDR3nt: TGCAGCGTTGAAGCAGGGGCTGGCTACACCTTC
CDR3aa: CSVEAGAGYTF

j_gene: TRBJ2-3
v_gene: TRBV21-1
d_gene: .
abundance: few
CDR3nt: TGTGCCAGCAGCAAAGAGGGGGGAGGGCCCACAGATACGCAGTATTTT
CDR3aa: CASSKEGGGPTDTQYF

j_gene: TRBJ2-3
v_gene: TRBV9
d_gene: TRBD2
abundance: .
CDR3nt: TGTGCCAGCAGCGTAGGTGGGCTAGCGGGGGGACCTCTCATGGCAGATACGCAGTATTTT
CDR3aa: CASSVGGLAGGPLMADTQYF

j_gene: TRBJ1-1
v_gene: TRBV19
d_gene: .
abundance: .
CDR3nt: TGTGCCAGTAGTATAGTCGAGAACACTGAAGCTTTCTTT
CDR3aa: CASSIVENTEAFF

j_gene: TRBJ1-1
v_gene: TRBV3-1/TRBV3-2
d_gene: TRBD1
abundance: .
CDR3nt: TGTGCCAGCAGCCGACAGGGGACGAACACTGAAGCTTTCTTT
CDR3aa: CASSRQGTNTEAFF

j_gene: TRBJ2-1
v_gene: TRBV2
d_gene: .
abundance: few
CDR3nt: TGTGCCAGCAGTGAACACAGTCGCTCCTACAATGAGCAGTTCTTC
CDR3aa: CASSEHSRSYNEQFF

j_gene: TRBJ1-3
v_gene: TRBV28
d_gene: .
abundance: .
CDR3nt: TGTGCCAGCAGCCTCCTGGACGGCCGAAACACCATATATTTT
CDR3aa: CASSLLDGRNTIYF

j_gene: TRBJ1-1
v_gene: TRBV14
d_gene: .
abundance: once
CDR3nt: TGTGCCAGCAGCCAAGGGGCTACAGTCGACACTGAAGCTTTCTTT
CDR3aa: CASSQGATVDTEAFF

j_gene: TRBJ1-5
v_gene: TRBV10-1
d_gene: .
abundance: .
CDR3nt: TGCGCCAGCAGTGAGTCCCGGGGGGCGCGAGGTCAGCCCCAGCATTTT
CDR3aa: CASSESRGARGQPQHF

j_gene: TRBJ1-5
v_gene: TRBV27
d_gene: .
abundance: .
CDR3nt: TGTGCCAGCAGTTCCAACCGGGACACGGGTCAGCCCCAGCATTTT
CDR3aa: CASSSNRDTGQPQHF

j_gene: TRBJ2-6
v_gene: TRBV2
d_gene: .
abundance: .
CDR3nt: TGTGCCAGCAATACGGGCTCCCCTGGGGCCAACGTCCTGACTTTC
CDR3aa: CASNTGSPGANVLTF

j_gene: TRBJ2-1
v_gene: TRBV30
d_gene: TRBD1
abundance: .
CDR3nt: TGTGCCTGGAAGCGGACAGGGGGACATGAGCAGTTCTTC
CDR3aa: CAWKRTGGHEQFF

j_gene: TRBJ1-2
v_gene: TRBV10-3
d_gene: .
abundance: .
CDR3nt: TGTGCCATCCAACCGTCCAGAGAAGGTGGCTACACCTTC
CDR3aa: CAIQPSREGGYTF

j_gene: TRBJ2-1
v_gene: TRBV11-2
d_gene: TRBD2
abundance: .
CDR3nt: TGTGCCTCTAGCGGGGGGGTTAGGAATGAGCAGTTCTTC
CDR3aa: CASSGGVRNEQFF

j_gene: TRBJ1-2
v_gene: TRBV10-3
d_gene: .
abundance: .
CDR3nt: TGTGCCATCAGTGATGAGGGGGACTATGGCTACACCTTC
CDR3aa: CAISDEGDYGYTF

j_gene: TRBJ1-1
v_gene: TRBV30
d_gene: .
abundance: few
CDR3nt: TGTGCCTGGAAACGGGGGCGGACGTTTAACACTGAAGCTTTCTTT
CDR3aa: CAWKRGRTFNTEAFF

j_gene: TRBJ2-5
v_gene: TRBV24-1
d_gene: TRBD1
abundance: .
CDR3nt: TGTGCCACCAGTGACGCGACAGGGGGCGAGGGAGGGGAGACCCAGTACTTC
CDR3aa: CATSDATGGEGGETQYF

j_gene: TRBJ1-1
v_gene: TRBV6-1
d_gene: .
abundance: once
CDR3nt: TGTGCCAGCAGTGAGGTGGGGTGGACTGAAGCTTTCTTT
CDR3aa: CASSEVGWTEAFF

j_gene: TRBJ1-3
v_gene: TRBV5-5
d_gene: TRBD1
abundance: .
CDR3nt: TGTGCCAGCAGCTTGAATCAGGGGGCAACCGGAAACACCATATATTTT
CDR3aa: CASSLNQGATGNTIYF

j_gene: TRBJ1-5
v_gene: TRBV6-2/TRBV6-3
d_gene: TRBD1
abundance: medium-sized
CDR3nt: TGTGCCAGCAGTTCCGGGGCCACAGGGGACCAGCCCCAGCATTTT
CDR3aa: CASSSGATGDQPQHF

j_gene: TRBJ1-1
v_gene: TRBV28
d_gene: TRBD1
abundance: .
CDR3nt: TGTGCCAGCAGTCTGGGCCAGCGACAGGGAGGGGACACTGAAGCTTTCTTT
CDR3aa: CASSLGQRQGGDTEAFF

j_gene: TRBJ1-5
v_gene: TRBV29-1
d_gene: .
abundance: few
CDR3nt: TGCAGCGTCCTTGATGGGGCAAATCAGCCCCAGCATTTT
CDR3aa: CSVLDGANQPQHF

j_gene: TRBJ1-5
v_gene: TRBV6-5
d_gene: .
abundance: .
CDR3nt: TGTGCCAGCAGGGACACGAGCAATCAGCCCCAGCATTTT
CDR3aa: CASRDTSNQPQHF

j_gene: TRBJ2-2
v_gene: TRBV6-5
d_gene: TRBD1
abundance: .
CDR3nt: TGTGCCAGCAGTCCGGACAGGGCGAACACCGGGGAGCTGTTTTTT
CDR3aa: CASSPDRANTGELFF

j_gene: TRBJ2-7
v_gene: TRBV3-1/TRBV3-2
d_gene: .
abundance: once
CDR3nt: TGTGCCAGCAGCCAAATATACGAGCAGTACTTC
CDR3aa: CASSQIYEQYF